The 30 T cell receptor beta chains below were found in one sample sequenced in a study of T cell responses to AZD1222 COVID-19 vaccine. TCRdb keeps only in-frame clones here, not all; method: immunoSEQ multiplex PCR. The sample includes 150,000 to 200,000 clones, 88% of them seen just once. The input for sequencing was peripheral blood, taken 28 days after the second AZD1222 dose. The receptors stem from an adult who received the AZD1222 COVID-19 vaccine.

The V and J genes are TRBV9 and TRBJ2-1; 9 nucleotides line up with TRBD2. CDR3 length equals 16 residues. The V gene end was trimmed by 0 bases and the J gene end by 6 bases; junction bases not matched to a gene: 7. Germline CDR1 is SGDLS and CDR2 is YYNGEE. CDR3 DNA: TGTGCCAGCAGCGTAGCTGTAGCGGGAGAGGTCAATGAGCAGTTCTTC. Its translation is CASSVAVAGEVNEQFF.

The rearrangement links TRBV9 to TRBJ2-1, with D tentatively TRBD2 (6 bases). This CDR3 is 13 amino acids long. CDR1 SGDLS and CDR2 YYNGEE come from the germline V gene. V was cut by 0 bases and J by 8 bases, with 9 bases left in between. CDR3 in amino acids: CASSVVGEDEQFF. CDR3 in DNA: TGTGCCAGCAGCGTAGTAGGGGAGGATGAGCAGTTCTTC.

The V gene is TRBV3-1 (or the pseudogene TRBV3-2), the J gene TRBJ2-7; 8 bases line up with TRBD1. After removal of 5 bases from V and 2 bases from J, the junction contained 23 bases not matched to a gene. In germline, CDR1 is LGHDT, CDR2 YNNKEL (reference sequence). The CDR3 is 20 amino acids. The CDR3 protein is CASSSGGSEGAPPATYEQYF. DNA of the CDR3: TGTGCCAGCAGCTCAGGGGGCAGCGAGGGGGCCCCGCCAGCCACCTACGAGCAGTACTTC.

The chain uses TRBV28 and TRBJ2-7; 9 bases fit TRBD2. V lost 5 bases and J lost 6; bases outside the gene matches: 11. Looked up from germline, CDR1 is MDHEN and CDR2 is SYDVKM. The CDR3 is 15 residues long. This CDR3 reads CASSPQDSGSGEQYF. Here the CDR3 DNA reads TGTGCCAGCAGTCCTCAGGATAGCGGGAGTGGCGAGCAGTACTTC.

The genes are TRBV23-1 and TRBJ2-7; D call uncertain. TRBV23-1 is labeled an ORF, and its function is uncertain. The CDR3 length is 15 residues. V lost 0 bases to trimming and J lost 1 base, with 10 bases between them. The CDR3: CASSQSWLRSYEQYF. The CDR3 DNA reads as TGCGCCAGCAGTCAATCGTGGCTTAGGTCCTACGAGCAGTACTTC.

V gene TRBV30 combines with J gene TRBJ1-2; D unclear. CDR1 is GTSNPN, CDR2 SVGIG, per germline (reference sequence). The CDR3 has 12 residues. V lost 3 bases and J lost 5, with 10 bases in between. The CDR3, as DNA: TGTGCCTGGAGCCCGGATAATTATGGCTACACCTTC. Translated, it gives CAWSPDNYGYTF.

V is TRBV19 and J is TRBJ1-6; the D gene is possibly TRBD1 (5 bases). The CDR3 loop spans 15 amino acids. From germline, CDR1 is LNHDA and CDR2 SQIVND (reference sequence). The V and J ends lost 5 bases and 8 bases respectively, with 16 bases between them. The CDR3 coding sequence is TGTGCCAGTAGTCGGGGACTTGCCGGGGATTCACCCCTCCACTTT. Its translation is CASSRGLAGDSPLHF. Complete variable domain (other parts from reference TRBV19 and TRBJ1-6): DGGITQSPKYLFRKEGQNVTLSCEQNLNHDAMYWYRQDPGQGLRLIYYSQIVNDFQKGDIAEGYSVSREKKESFPLTVTSAQKNPTAFYLCASSRGLAGDSPLHFGNGTRLTVT.

Only one count was recorded for this clone. The V and J genes are TRBV6-2 or TRBV6-3 and TRBJ2-7; 8 bases are shared with TRBD2. The CDR3 length is 15 residues. The junction had 7 bases not matched to a gene; V was cut back by 6 bases and J by 0 bases. Germline-derived CDR1 and CDR2 are MNHEY and SVGEGT. CDR3 in amino acids: CASSPRGASSYEQYF. For the CDR3, the DNA is TGTGCCAGCAGCCCGCGGGGGGCAAGCTCCTACGAGCAGTACTTC.

This clone was recorded a few times. The V call is TRBV5-3, the J call TRBJ1-2, with 7 nucleotides matching TRBD1. TRBV5-3 is an ORF; its function is uncertain. The CDR3 has 15 amino acids. The V and J ends lost 1 base and 1 base, in that order; junction bases with no gene match: 4. CDR3 loop: CARSLSTGDNYGYTF. The CDR3 nucleotides are TGTGCCAGAAGCTTGTCCACAGGGGATAACTATGGCTACACCTTC.

V is TRBV28 and J is TRBJ2-7; TRBD2 matches 7 bases. The CDR3 runs to 12 residues. J was trimmed by 3 bases and V by 8 bases; bases with no gene match: 4. Germline loops: CDR1 MDHEN, CDR2 SYDVKM. The CDR3 DNA reads as TGTGCCAGCGGGACTACGTTCTACGAGCAGTACTTC. Encoded protein: CASGTTFYEQYF.

The chain employs TRBV18 and TRBJ2-1; 7 nucleotides match TRBD1. Germline V gives CDR1 KGHSH, CDR2 LQKENI. CDR3 length: 16 residues. The trim removed 0 bases at V and 4 bases at J, leaving 6 bases unmatched. The CDR3 protein is CASSPPRGQLYNEQFF. Written as DNA, the CDR3 is TGTGCCAGCTCACCACCAAGGGGACAGTTGTACAATGAGCAGTTCTTC.

This rearrangement joins TRBV28 to TRBJ2-5; D is possibly TRBD1 (5 bases). V was clipped by 5 bases and J by 3 bases, with 13 bases between them. The germline V gene has CDR1 MDHEN and CDR2 SYDVKM. This CDR3 comprises 14 residues. CDR3 nucleotide sequence: TGTGCCAGCAGTCGTCCGGACATGGAAGAGACCCAGTACTTC. Its protein product is CASSRPDMEETQYF.

This chain connects TRBV30 to TRBJ1-2; D possibly corresponds to TRBD1 (5 bases). The ends were cut back, 3 bases at V and 8 bases at J, with 13 bases in the middle. Germline CDR1 and CDR2: GTSNPN and SVGIG (reference sequence). CDR3 length equals 12 residues. As DNA, the CDR3 is TGTGCCTGGAGGGAAGCAGGGTACGGCTACACCTTC. Encoded protein: CAWREAGYGYTF.

V gene TRBV19 combines with J gene TRBJ2-7; either TRBD1 or TRBD2 may fit D (7 bases each). CDR3 length: 13 amino acids. Germline-derived CDR1 and CDR2 are LNHDA and SQIVND (reference sequence). The germline V and J ends were trimmed by 6 bases and 1 base, with 10 bases remaining between them. The CDR3 DNA is TGTGCCAGTAGAGCGGGACAGTCCTACGAGCAGTACTTC. This sequence encodes CASRAGQSYEQYF.

The chain's CDR3 is CASSPSGPRSDTQYF. The DNA for the CDR3 is TGTGCCAGCAGCCCTAGTGGGCCTAGGTCAGATACGCAGTATTTT. The chain employs TRBV7-6 and TRBJ2-3; unclear D gene. V lost 5 bases to trimming and J lost 4 bases, with 16 bases between them. This CDR3 spans 15 amino acids. CDR1 is SGHVS, CDR2 FNYEAQ, per germline.

The chain joins TRBV5-4 to TRBJ2-3, with no clear D. The CDR3 totals 12 residues. Germline V gives CDR1 SGHNT, CDR2 YYREEE (reference sequence). V lost 5 bases to trimming and J lost 2 bases, with 6 bases between them. The CDR3: CASRRNTDTQYF. The DNA of the CDR3 is TGTGCCAGCAGGCGGAACACAGATACGCAGTATTTT.

Ten or more counts support this clone. The chain joins TRBV23-1 to TRBJ1-6; a possible D gene is TRBD1 (5 bases). TRBV23-1 is treated as an ORF (open reading frame) with a function not yet certain. Trimming took 8 bases from V and 7 from J, leaving 18 bases between them. The CDR3 is made up of 15 amino acids. The CDR3 sequence is CASRPPPGRNSPLHF. Here the CDR3 DNA reads TGCGCCAGCCGACCCCCCCCGGGACGGAATTCACCCCTCCACTTT.

This clone came up a few times. V is TRBV18 and J is TRBJ2-5; maybe TRBD2 (6 bases). CDR3 length: 13 residues. Germline CDR1 and CDR2: KGHSH and LQKENI. The germline V and J ends were trimmed by 1 base and 4 bases, with 7 bases remaining between them. Written as DNA, the CDR3 is TGTGCCAGCTCACCACAGGGAGGAGAGACCCAGTACTTC. It codes for CASSPQGGETQYF.

The rearrangement joins TRBV11-2 to TRBJ2-7; tentatively, D is TRBD2 (6 bases). CDR1 SGHAT and CDR2 FQNNGV come from the germline V gene. The CDR3 loop spans 15 amino acids. The V end was cut by 5 bases, the J end by 0 bases, with 14 bases between. The CDR3 is CASSPRDWSSYEQYF. The CDR3 bases are TGTGCCAGCAGCCCTCGGGACTGGAGCTCCTACGAGCAGTACTTC.

The chain employs TRBV12-3 or TRBV12-4 and TRBJ2-7; tentatively, D is TRBD2 (5 bases). The CDR3 is 12 amino acids. The V and J ends lost 3 bases and 7 bases respectively, with 10 bases between them. The CDR3: CASSLSPGEQYF. The CDR3 nucleotides read TGTGCCAGCAGTTTGAGCCCGGGGGAGCAGTACTTC.

The chain is built from TRBV11-2 and TRBJ2-7; D is uncertain. The CDR3 consists of 10 residues. The V and J ends lost 5 bases and 6 bases respectively, with 5 bases between them. Germline V gene sequence: CDR1 SGHAT, CDR2 FQNNGV. As DNA, the CDR3 is TGTGCCAGCAGCCTTCGCGAGCAGTACTTC. Translated, it gives CASSLREQYF.

V is TRBV5-4 and J is TRBJ2-6, with a tentative D call TRBD2 (5 bases). The germline V gene has CDR1 SGHNT and CDR2 YYREEE (reference sequence). This CDR3 has 18 residues. The V gene lost 0 bases and the J gene lost 4 bases, with 17 bases spanning the gap. Here the CDR3 reads CASSLGLVGVRGANVLTF. CDR3 sequence (DNA): TGTGCCAGCAGCTTGGGGTTGGTGGGAGTGAGAGGGGCCAACGTCCTGACTTTC.

This rearrangement joins TRBV5-1 to TRBJ2-7; D might be TRBD1 (5 bases). This CDR3 contains 13 residues. Germline lookup yields CDR1 SGHRS and CDR2 YFSETQ. Trimming stripped 2 bases from V and 5 bases from J, with 11 bases between. The CDR3 DNA reads TGCGCCAGCAGCTTAGGGGTGGAGAACGAGCAGTACTTC. Encoded protein: CASSLGVENEQYF.

V gene TRBV6-5 combines with J gene TRBJ2-7; D may match TRBD1 or TRBD2 (5 bases each). Trimming left V 1 base short and J 7 bases short, with 17 bases between. Germline V gene sequence: CDR1 MNHEY, CDR2 SVGAGI. This CDR3 spans 15 amino acids. The CDR3: CASSYFRDPLGEQYF. The DNA for the CDR3 is TGTGCCAGCAGTTACTTCCGGGACCCTCTAGGGGAGCAGTACTTC.

This sequence joins TRBV5-4 and TRBJ1-3; D is unclear. The CDR3 covers 13 residues. V was trimmed by 5 bases and J by 4 bases, leaving 10 bases between them. Germline lookup yields CDR1 SGHNT and CDR2 YYREEE (reference sequence). For the CDR3, the DNA is TGTGCCAGCAGACCGGGGTTAGGAAACACCATATATTTT. Translated: CASRPGLGNTIYF.

The J gene is TRBJ2-2, the V gene TRBV7-2; D tentatively reads TRBD1 or TRBD2 (5 bases each). V lost 5 bases and J lost 6, with 16 bases in between. Germline lookup yields CDR1 SGHTA and CDR2 FQGNSA. The CDR3 runs 15 residues. The chain's CDR3 is CASSHPSGTPGELFF. The CDR3 nucleotides are TGTGCCAGCAGCCACCCCTCGGGGACCCCCGGGGAGCTGTTTTTT.

The genes are TRBV7-9 and TRBJ2-2; maybe TRBD1 (5 bases). This CDR3 contains 13 residues. Trimming took 11 bases from V and 3 from J, leaving 13 bases between them. Germline V gene lookup returns CDR1 SEHNR and CDR2 FQNEAQ (reference sequence). DNA for the CDR3: TGTGCCTCCACCAGGGCCCACACCGGGGAGCTGTTTTTT. Encoded protein: CASTRAHTGELFF. The full variable domain, rest sourced from reference TRBV7-9 and TRBJ2-2, is DTGVSQNPRHKITKRGQNVTFRCDPISEHNRLYWYRQTLGQGPEFLTYFQNEAQLEKSRLLSDRFSAERPKGSFSTLEIQRTEQGDSAMYLCASTRAHTGELFFGEGSRLTVL.

This clone showed up just a few times. The V and J genes are TRBV6-5 and TRBJ2-7; 10 nucleotides align to TRBD1. The CDR3 spans 14 residues. After removal of 2 bases from V and 7 bases from J, the junction contained 5 bases not matched to a gene. CDR1 is MNHEY, CDR2 SVGAGI, per germline. The CDR3 DNA reads TGTGCCAGCAGTTACGGGACAGGGGTGGGAGAGCAGTACTTC. This sequence encodes CASSYGTGVGEQYF.

The J gene is TRBJ1-3, the V gene TRBV7-2; 7 nucleotides line up with TRBD1. This CDR3 has 14 residues. The V segment lost 6 bases and the J segment 2 bases; nucleotides outside the gene matches: 4. Germline CDR1 and CDR2: SGHTA and FQGNSA. CDR3 loop: CASRTGTAGNTIYF. The CDR3, as DNA: TGTGCCAGCAGGACAGGGACAGCTGGAAACACCATATATTTT.

This chain uses TRBV6-2 or TRBV6-3 with TRBJ2-2; D remains unclear. The V and J ends lost 6 bases and 7 bases respectively, with 12 bases between them. The CDR3 runs to 13 residues. Germline V gene data show CDR1 as MNHEY and CDR2 as SVGEGT. CDR3 DNA: TGTGCCAGCAGCCAAGGGCCGATCGGGGAGCTGTTTTTT. Amino acids: CASSQGPIGELFF.